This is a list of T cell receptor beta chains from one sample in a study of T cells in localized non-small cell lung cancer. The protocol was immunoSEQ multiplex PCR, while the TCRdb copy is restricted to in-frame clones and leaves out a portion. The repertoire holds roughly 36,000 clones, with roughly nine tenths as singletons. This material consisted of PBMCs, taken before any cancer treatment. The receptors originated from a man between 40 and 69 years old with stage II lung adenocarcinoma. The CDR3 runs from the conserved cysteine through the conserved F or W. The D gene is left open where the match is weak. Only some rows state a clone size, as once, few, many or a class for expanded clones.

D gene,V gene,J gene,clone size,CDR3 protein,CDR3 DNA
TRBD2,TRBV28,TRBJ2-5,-,CASSMGGQETQYF,TGTGCCAGCAGCATGGGGGGGCAAGAGACCCAGTACTTC
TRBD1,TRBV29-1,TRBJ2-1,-,CSVETGGVEGSYNEQFF,TGCAGCGTTGAAACAGGGGGCGTAGAGGGGTCCTACAATGAGCAGTTCTTC
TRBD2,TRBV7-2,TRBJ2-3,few,CASSLGLAGTDTQYF,TGTGCCAGCAGCTTAGGACTAGCGGGCACAGATACGCAGTATTTT
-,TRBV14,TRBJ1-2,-,CASSQALYSGYTF,TGTGCCAGCAGCCAAGCCCTCTACTCCGGCTACACCTTC
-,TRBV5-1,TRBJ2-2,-,CASRPGRAAMDTGELFF,TGCGCCAGCAGACCCGGCAGGGCCGCGATGGACACCGGGGAGCTGTTTTTT
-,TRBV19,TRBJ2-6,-,CASSIDPPLGSGANVLTF,TGTGCCAGTAGTATAGATCCCCCCCTGGGCTCTGGGGCCAACGTCCTGACTTTC
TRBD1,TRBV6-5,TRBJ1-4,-,CASGRQGADEKLFF,TGTGCCAGCGGACGACAGGGGGCCGATGAAAAACTGTTTTTT
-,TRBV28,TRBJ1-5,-,CASRGRVNQPQHF,TGTGCCAGCAGGGGGCGGGTTAATCAGCCCCAGCATTTT
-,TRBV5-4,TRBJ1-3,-,CASSLGPGKKGGNTIYF,TGTGCCAGCAGCCTAGGACCTGGAAAAAAGGGAGGAAACACCATATATTTT
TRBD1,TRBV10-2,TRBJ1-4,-,CASSQGVKLFF,TGCGCCAGCTCGCAGGGGGTGAAACTGTTTTTT
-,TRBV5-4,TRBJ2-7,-,CASSLDSRGYEQYF,TGTGCCAGCAGCTTGGACAGCCGCGGATACGAGCAGTACTTC
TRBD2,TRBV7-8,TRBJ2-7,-,CASSWLASSSGGFNEQYF,TGTGCCAGCAGCTGGCTCGCATCCTCTAGCGGAGGGTTTAATGAGCAGTACTTC
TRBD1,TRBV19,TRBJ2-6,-,CASSNTTGGAPGANVLTF,TGTGCCAGTAGTAATACCACAGGGGGCGCACCCGGGGCCAACGTCCTGACTTTC
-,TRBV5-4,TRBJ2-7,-,CASSLGGPANYEQYF,TGTGCCAGCAGCTTGGGGGGACCAGCTAACTACGAGCAGTACTTC
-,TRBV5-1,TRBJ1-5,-,CASSVAGALSQPQHF,TGCGCCAGCAGTGTTGCAGGGGCCCTAAGCCAGCCCCAGCATTTT
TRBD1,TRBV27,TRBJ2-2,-,CASRLQGASNTGELFF,TGTGCCAGCAGATTACAGGGGGCGTCGAACACCGGGGAGCTGTTTTTT
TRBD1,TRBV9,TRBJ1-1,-,CASSPGRDRGLETEAFF,TGTGCCAGCAGCCCGGGGCGGGACAGGGGGCTTGAGACTGAAGCTTTCTTT
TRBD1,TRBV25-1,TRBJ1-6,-,CASSMGQGLRF,TGTGCCAGCAGTATGGGACAGGGGCTTCGTTTT
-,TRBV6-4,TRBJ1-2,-,CASSDSRNYGYTF,TGTGCCAGCAGTGACTCGAGGAACTATGGCTACACCTTC
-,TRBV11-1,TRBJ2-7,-,CASSLSSGAYEQYF,TGTGCCAGCAGCCTATCCTCCGGGGCATACGAGCAGTACTTC
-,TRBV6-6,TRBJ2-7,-,CASSYTPLVEQYF,TGTGCCAGCAGCTACACTCCGCTAGTCGAGCAGTACTTC
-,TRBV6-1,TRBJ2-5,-,CASSDFGSGETQYF,TGTGCCAGCAGTGATTTTGGGAGTGGGGAGACCCAGTACTTC
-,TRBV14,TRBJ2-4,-,CASSQTLWAPNIQYF,TGTGCCAGCAGCCAAACCTTGTGGGCCCCGAACATTCAGTACTTC
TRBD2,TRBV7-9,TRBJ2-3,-,CASSPGKLLAGSLTDTQYF,TGTGCCAGCAGCCCGGGAAAGCTACTAGCGGGATCTCTCACAGATACGCAGTATTTT
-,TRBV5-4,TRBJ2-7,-,CASSKKGVYEQYF,TGTGCCAGCAGCAAGAAGGGGGTTTACGAGCAGTACTTC
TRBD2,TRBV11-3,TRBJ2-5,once,CASSLGLATGETQYF,TGTGCCAGCAGCTTAGGACTAGCGACTGGGGAGACCCAGTACTTC